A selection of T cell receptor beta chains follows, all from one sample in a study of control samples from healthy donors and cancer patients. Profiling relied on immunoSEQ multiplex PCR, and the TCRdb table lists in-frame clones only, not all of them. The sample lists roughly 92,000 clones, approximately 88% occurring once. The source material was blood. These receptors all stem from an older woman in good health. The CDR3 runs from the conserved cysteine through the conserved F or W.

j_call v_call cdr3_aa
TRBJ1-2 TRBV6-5 CASSILEGTYGYTF
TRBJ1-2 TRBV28 CASSPDRGIYGYTF
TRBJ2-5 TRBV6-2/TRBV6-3 CASSYVETQYF
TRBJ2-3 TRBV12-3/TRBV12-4 CASPGWHTQYF
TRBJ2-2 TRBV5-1 CASSFALLGGRGGELFF
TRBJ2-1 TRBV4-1 CASSQRQGDEQFF
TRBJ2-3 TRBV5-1 CASSLGRDPDTQYF
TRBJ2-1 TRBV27 CASSTRPSGPYNEQFF
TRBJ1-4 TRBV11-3 CASSLDRYPTNEKLFF
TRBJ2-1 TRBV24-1 CATSDPDTEQFF
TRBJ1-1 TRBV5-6 CASSLGPGPYTEAFF
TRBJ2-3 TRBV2 CASSEVGLAGGGTDTQYF
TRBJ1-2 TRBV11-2 CASSLDGYRAYYGYTF
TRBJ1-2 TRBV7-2 CASSFGQVIVGGYTF
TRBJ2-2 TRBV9 CASSPGLLAGGAGTGELFF
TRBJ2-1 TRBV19 CASSLDRGEQFF
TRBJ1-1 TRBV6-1 CASSEPVRGKTEAFF
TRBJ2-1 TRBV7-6 CASSPGLAGVEQFF
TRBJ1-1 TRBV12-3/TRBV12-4 CAIDRATEAFF
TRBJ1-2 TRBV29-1 CSTETADYGYTF
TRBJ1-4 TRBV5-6 CASSFYRGTEKLFF
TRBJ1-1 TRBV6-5 CASTQQGNTEAFF
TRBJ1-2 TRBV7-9 CASSLVGRNYGYTF
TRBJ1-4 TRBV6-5 CASSYNEKLFF
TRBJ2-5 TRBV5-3 CATKVQGAHKETQYF
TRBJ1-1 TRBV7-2 CASSLGDRQNTEAFF
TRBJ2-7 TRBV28 CASSRIAEGSYEQYF
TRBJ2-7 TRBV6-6 CASSNTADEQYF
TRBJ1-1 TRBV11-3 CASSLDGTRTMNTEAFF
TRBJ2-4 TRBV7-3 CASSLTAAGRDIQYF
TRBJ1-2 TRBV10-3 CAISPLQGPPGGYTF
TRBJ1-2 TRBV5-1 CASSFQLEGYTF
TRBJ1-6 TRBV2 CASKPGLWDSPLHF
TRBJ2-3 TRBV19 CASSTRTGFTDTQYF
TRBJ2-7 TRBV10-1 CASSVEASYEQYF
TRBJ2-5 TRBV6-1 CASSEVGETQYF
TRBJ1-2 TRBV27 CASSLYRGRGGYTF
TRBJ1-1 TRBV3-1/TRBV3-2 CASSQDVRNTEAFF
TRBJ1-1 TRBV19 CASRGHLNTEAFF
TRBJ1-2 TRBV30 CAWSPTGGYGLANYGYTF
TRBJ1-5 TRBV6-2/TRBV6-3 CASSYRAYSNQPQHF
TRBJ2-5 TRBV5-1 CASSGRTGLQETQYF
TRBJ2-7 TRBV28 CASSFSSGRVGEQYF
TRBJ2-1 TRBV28 CASSFSASGRYEQFF
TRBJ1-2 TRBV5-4 CASSWASQGARGYTF
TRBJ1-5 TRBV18 CASSQINSNQPQHF
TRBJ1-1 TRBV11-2 CASSQARGARDEAFF
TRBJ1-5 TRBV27 CASSLTGPILDQPQHF
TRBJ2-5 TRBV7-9 CASSPPSGLQETQYF
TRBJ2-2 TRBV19 CASSIPSGSSTGELFF
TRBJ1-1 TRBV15 CATSWDRGAEAFF
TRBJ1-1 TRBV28 CASSLYRQGWGSMNTEAFF
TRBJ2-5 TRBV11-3 CASSRTEVESQYF
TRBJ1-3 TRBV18 CASSLSQGAPSGNTIYF
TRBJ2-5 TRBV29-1 CSVVHPYQETQYF